The 22 T cell receptor beta chains presented below share a single source sample, sequenced in a study of cytotoxic CD8 clonotypes in ibrutinib-treated CLL. TCRdb keeps only in-frame clones here, not all; method: immunoSEQ multiplex PCR. Among some 200,000 clones, 65% to 80% were seen once, and the ten largest hold about 6.2%. The material sequenced was PBMCs, taken after 12 months of ibrutinib treatment. These receptor sequences come from a human donor with chronic lymphocytic leukemia.

V usage is TRBV18 and J usage is TRBJ2-1; no firm D call. V lost 8 bases, J lost 6 bases, and 11 bases lay in between. Per the germline V gene, CDR1 is KGHSH and CDR2 is LQKENI. CDR3 length equals 12 residues. The CDR3 reads CASISRSNEQFF. CDR3 nucleotides: TGTGCCAGCATTTCTCGAAGCAATGAGCAGTTCTTC.

This chain uses TRBV5-1 with TRBJ2-1, with 11 bases aligning to TRBD2. The CDR3 extends over 17 amino acids. Germline V CDR1 and CDR2: SGHRS, YFSETQ. Trimming removed 3 bases from V and 0 bases from J; junction bases left unmatched: 5. The DNA for the CDR3 is TGCGCCAGCAGCTCAAGACTAGCGGGGAGCTCCTACAATGAGCAGTTCTTC. It translates to CASSSRLAGSSYNEQFF.

CDR3 nucleotide sequence: TGTGCCAGCAGCCAAGATAGGCTTGGAGGGAGTGAGCAGTTCTTC. Translated, it gives CASSQDRLGGSEQFF. This sequence joins TRBV4-2 and TRBJ2-1; weak D call: TRBD2 (6 bases). The CDR3 is made up of 15 amino acids. The V end lost 0 bases, the J end lost 9 bases, and 15 bases lay between the germline ends. The germline V gene encodes CDR1 LGHNA and CDR2 YNFKEQ.

The CDR3 loop is CASSSRQGAYQPQHF. The CDR3 DNA is TGTGCCAGCAGTTCGCGACAGGGGGCGTATCAGCCCCAGCATTTT. This rearrangement joins TRBV27 to TRBJ1-5; 10 nucleotides match TRBD1. CDR3 length equals 15 residues. Per the germline V gene, CDR1 is MNHEY and CDR2 is SMNVEV (reference sequence). Losses at the gene ends were 4 bases for V and 5 bases for J; bases not matched to a gene: 5.

The V call is TRBV14, the J call TRBJ2-7, with unresolved D. The V end lost 5 bases, the J end lost 0 bases, and 8 bases lay between the germline ends. The CDR3 loop spans 13 amino acids. Germline lookup yields CDR1 SGHDN and CDR2 FVKESK. The CDR3 DNA sequence: TGTGCCAGCAGCGCCTCGAGCTCCTACGAGCAGTACTTC. As protein: CASSASSSYEQYF.

The table lists this clone with a count of one. V and J are TRBV7-9 and TRBJ1-1, with D tentatively TRBD1 (6 bases). Deletions cut 5 bases from V and 4 bases from J, with 11 bases between. The CDR3 has 13 amino acids. Germline V gene lookup returns CDR1 SEHNR and CDR2 FQNEAQ (reference sequence). The CDR3 sequence is CASSRGGSTEAFF. The CDR3 DNA follows: TGTGCCAGCAGCCGAGGGGGGAGCACTGAAGCTTTCTTT.

The rearrangement uses TRBV2 and TRBJ1-2; D is undetermined. Between the trimmed V and J ends, which lost 3 bases and 7 bases, there was a span of 12 bases. The CDR3 has 13 residues. Germline CDR1 SNHLY, CDR2 FYNNEI. The CDR3 region is CASSDVSLSGYTF. The DNA for the CDR3 is TGTGCCAGCAGTGATGTCAGTCTTTCTGGCTACACCTTC.

This chain uses TRBV29-1 with TRBJ2-5; possibly TRBD1 or TRBD2 for D (5 bases each). The CDR3 is made up of 13 amino acids. Between the trimmed V and J ends, which lost 3 bases and 4 bases, there was a span of 12 bases. Germline lookup yields CDR1 SQVTM and CDR2 ANQGSEA. Here the CDR3 reads CSVDSGARETQYF. For the CDR3, the DNA is TGCAGCGTTGACTCCGGGGCGAGAGAGACCCAGTACTTC.

The gene calls are TRBV6-1 and TRBJ2-6; D unresolved. Per the germline V gene, CDR1 is MNHNS and CDR2 is SASEGT. Trimming took off 4 bases at V and 0 bases at J, with 16 bases between the two ends. The CDR3 length is 18 residues. The CDR3 region has the DNA TGTGCCAGCAGTGTGGGAAAGACGGGTTACTCTGGGGCCAACGTCCTGACTTTC. This translates into CASSVGKTGYSGANVLTF.

With regard to this clone: Other DNA sequences in the same sample also yield this CDR3. The chain employs TRBV6-5 and TRBJ1-3, with D unclear. Per germline, CDR1 MNHEY and CDR2 SVGAGI. The CDR3 has 13 amino acids. The V end lost 4 bases, the J end lost 1 base, and 5 bases lay between the germline ends. The CDR3 protein is CASSSGSGNTIYF. DNA for the CDR3: TGTGCCAGCAGTTCAGGTTCTGGAAACACCATATATTTT.

The chain recombines TRBV6-1 with TRBJ1-2; TRBD1 aligns across 7 bases. Germline assignment: CDR1 MNHNS and CDR2 SASEGT. The CDR3 runs 14 residues. The trim removed 6 bases at V and 4 bases at J, leaving 8 bases unmatched. CDR3: CASRLQGGVYGYTF. The CDR3 region has the DNA TGTGCCAGCAGGTTGCAGGGGGGGGTCTATGGCTACACCTTC.

The chain recombines TRBV6-5 with TRBJ1-4; 7 bases map to TRBD1. The CDR3 sequence is 13 residues long. Unmatched junction bases numbered 10, after V lost 10 bases and J lost 8 bases. Germline CDR1 reads MNHEY; CDR2 reads SVGAGI. The CDR3 coding sequence is TGTGCCACCAGCGGGACAGTTCAGGAAAAACTGTTTTTT. Translated: CATSGTVQEKLFF.

The chain has TRBV4-2 and TRBJ2-1; 9 bases match TRBD2. This CDR3 is 18 amino acids long. Germline V CDR1 and CDR2: LGHNA, YNFKEQ. The ends lost 0 bases at V and 1 base at J; junction bases unmatched: 7. The chain's CDR3 is CASSQDGRTSASYNEQFF. The CDR3 nucleotides are TGTGCCAGCAGCCAAGATGGTAGGACTAGCGCGTCCTACAATGAGCAGTTCTTC.

The gene calls are TRBV11-2 and TRBJ1-1; D perhaps matches TRBD1 (5 bases). The CDR3 covers 15 residues. Trimming removed 3 bases at V and 0 bases at J, with 11 bases between. Per the germline V gene, CDR1 is SGHAT and CDR2 is FQNNGV. The CDR3 here is CASSFRGQLNTEAFF. The CDR3 region has the DNA TGTGCCAGCAGCTTTAGGGGTCAGTTGAACACTGAAGCTTTCTTT.

The chain combines TRBV6-6 with TRBJ2-7, with TRBD1 identical over 10 bases. Germline CDR1 reads MNHNY; CDR2 reads SVGAGI (reference sequence). V shed 5 bases, J shed 2 bases, and the junction held 6 bases outside the gene matches. The CDR3 loop spans 15 amino acids. CDR3 sequence (DNA): TGTGCCAGCAGTCCACCTGGGACAGGGGCCTACGAGCAGTACTTC. This gives the protein CASSPPGTGAYEQYF.

This chain uses TRBV5-6 with TRBJ1-1; TRBD1 might be the D (6 bases). The germline V gene has CDR1 SGHDT and CDR2 YYEEEE. This CDR3 has 15 amino acids. V was cut by 1 base and J by 1 base, with 11 bases left in between. The CDR3 protein is CASSLPGTPNTEAFF. The CDR3 nucleotides are TGTGCCAGCAGCTTGCCCGGGACACCGAACACTGAAGCTTTCTTT.

This sequence joins TRBV19 and TRBJ1-1; D remains unclear. CDR3 length: 13 amino acids. Germline CDR1 is LNHDA and CDR2 is SQIVND (reference sequence). V was pared by 6 bases and J by 0 bases, with 8 bases between. The CDR3 reads CASRATVNTEAFF. CDR3 bases: TGTGCCAGTAGAGCTACGGTGAACACTGAAGCTTTCTTT.

This chain uses TRBV5-1 with TRBJ1-2; D ambiguous. The CDR3 length is 16 residues. V lost 2 bases to trimming and J lost 4 bases, with 18 bases between them. From germline, CDR1 is SGHRS and CDR2 YFSETQ. The CDR3 region is CASSFSGSETTYGYTF. CDR3 in DNA: TGCGCCAGCAGCTTTTCCGGGTCGGAGACCACCTATGGCTACACCTTC.

This chain links TRBV11-2 with TRBJ1-6; D uncertain. The CDR3 runs to 13 residues. Trimming removed 2 bases at V and 8 bases at J, with 7 bases between. Germline CDR1 reads SGHAT; CDR2 reads FQNNGV. The CDR3 spells CASSLYRDSPLHF. In nucleotides, the CDR3 is TGTGCCAGCAGCTTATATAGGGATTCACCCCTCCACTTT.

J is TRBJ2-5 and V is TRBV5-4; D call uncertain. This CDR3 has 13 amino acids. Trimming removed 1 base at V and 3 bases at J, with 7 bases between. Germline-derived CDR1 and CDR2 are SGHNT and YYREEE (reference sequence). The DNA of the CDR3 is TGTGCCAGCAGCTTGCTAGGAGAAGAGACCCAGTACTTC. Translation: CASSLLGEETQYF.

V and J are TRBV19 and TRBJ2-1, with 13 bases aligning to TRBD2. Unmatched junction bases numbered 3, after V lost 5 bases and J lost 5 bases. Germline CDR1 is LNHDA and CDR2 is SQIVND (reference sequence). The CDR3 is 15 amino acids. DNA for the CDR3: TGTGCCAGTAGTGAGACTAGCGGGGGGCACAATGAGCAGTTCTTC. Protein product: CASSETSGGHNEQFF.

The chain recombines TRBV19 with TRBJ1-3; D is possibly TRBD1 (5 bases). This CDR3 contains 16 residues. The germline CDR1 and CDR2 sequences are LNHDA and SQIVND (reference sequence). The V and J ends lost 6 bases and 0 bases respectively, with 15 bases between them. The DNA for the CDR3 is TGTGCCAGTAGCAAGCAGGGACCGGCCTCTGGAAACACCATATATTTT. Translated, it gives CASSKQGPASGNTIYF.